This entry lists 21 T cell receptor beta chains sequenced from one sample in a study of blood T cell repertoires in COVID-19 (TCRdb year 2020). Library creation used the immunoSEQ multiplex PCR assay. What TCRdb holds here is the immuneACCESS table cut down to in-frame rearrangements. Part of the clones is not present; checked against another copy, under half of the missing clones reflect an unresolved V gene, and the others are unexplained. The sample table shows 230,000 or so clones, and around 81% are seen once. In total, the top ten clones hold around 3.7% of the sample. The sequenced sample consisted of PBMCs or T cells enriched from blood (not recorded which). These receptors were taken from a man in his fifties who had recovered from COVID-19.

The chain is built from TRBV5-1 and TRBJ2-7; 8 bases are a match to TRBD1. Germline CDR1 reads SGHRS; CDR2 reads YFSETQ. After removal of 0 bases from V and 2 bases from J, the junction contained 4 bases not matched to a gene. The CDR3 contains 15 residues. CDR3 amino acids: CASSLVGTGAYEQYF. CDR3 in DNA: TGCGCCAGCAGCTTGGTGGGGACAGGAGCCTACGAGCAGTACTTC.

This chain connects TRBV19 to TRBJ1-4; D unresolved. The V gene lost 5 bases and the J gene lost 7 bases, with 17 bases spanning the gap. The CDR3 length is 15 residues. Germline values: CDR1 LNHDA, CDR2 SQIVND (reference sequence). The CDR3 DNA reads as TGTGCCAGTAGTCCGCAGAGGCGGGCAGCTGAAAAACTGTTTTTT. It codes for CASSPQRRAAEKLFF.

On this clone: An end of the junction does not agree with germline; a read error may underlie this. This chain joins TRBV2 and TRBJ2-1; 10 bases fit TRBD2. CDR1 and CDR2 from the germline V gene are SNHLY and FYNNEI. This CDR3 spans 12 amino acids. For the CDR3, the DNA is TGTGCCAGCAACACCCTAGCGGGGGCCCCGCTCTTC. Translation: CASNTLAGAPLF.

As DNA, the CDR3 is TGTGCCAGCAGCCAAGCCGGGGGGGATACTGGGGCCAACGTCCTGACTTTC. This codes for CASSQAGGDTGANVLTF. The chain joins TRBV4-2 to TRBJ2-6; TRBD2 matches 8 bases. Germline trimming cut 1 base from V and 2 bases from J; bases unmatched to any gene: 4. The germline gives CDR1 LGHNA, CDR2 YNFKEQ. The CDR3 consists of 17 residues.

The gene calls are TRBV4-2 and TRBJ2-5; D is perhaps TRBD1 (6 bases). The germline V and J ends were trimmed by 3 bases and 1 base, with 9 bases remaining between them. This CDR3 is built from 14 residues. CDR1 is LGHNA, CDR2 YNFKEQ, per germline. This CDR3 reads CASSQTGGQETQYF. CDR3 DNA: TGTGCCAGCAGCCAGACAGGCGGCCAAGAGACCCAGTACTTC.

This sequence joins TRBV5-6 and TRBJ2-3; TRBD2 might be the D (6 bases). V lost 0 bases to trimming and J lost 0 bases, with 17 bases between them. CDR1 is SGHDT, CDR2 YYEEEE, per germline. The CDR3 is made up of 18 amino acids. CDR3 sequence reads: CASSLEAGRTYSTDTQYF. CDR3 bases: TGTGCCAGCAGCTTGGAGGCGGGGCGGACTTATAGCACAGATACGCAGTATTTT.

This clone was detected a few times. This chain joins TRBV18 and TRBJ1-5, with no clear D. The CDR3 is 12 residues long. With 3 bases removed from V and 2 bases from J, the gap between germline ends came to 2 bases. Germline loops: CDR1 KGHSH, CDR2 LQKENI. DNA for the CDR3: TGTGCCAGCTCACCCGGCAATCAGCCCCAGCATTTT. This codes for CASSPGNQPQHF.

The gene calls are TRBV5-4 and TRBJ2-1, with TRBD1 matching over 7 bases. CDR1 SGHNT and CDR2 YYREEE come from the germline V gene (reference sequence). The V segment lost 0 bases and the J segment 7 bases; nucleotides outside the gene matches: 10. The CDR3 runs 16 residues. The CDR3 region is CASSLGDRVRANEQFF. The CDR3 region has the DNA TGTGCCAGCAGCTTGGGCGACAGGGTGAGGGCAAATGAGCAGTTCTTC.

The table lists this clone with a count of one. One end of the junction does not line up with germline, which may come from a read error. The genes are TRBV7-7 and TRBJ1-1; unclear D gene. Germline loops: CDR1 SSHAT, CDR2 FNYEAQ (reference sequence). This CDR3 is 13 amino acids long. The CDR3 DNA sequence: TGTGCTAGCAGCTTAACAGTGAACACTGAAGCTTTCTTT. Translated, it gives CASSLTVNTEAFF. The variable domain in full, with the rest retrieved from reference TRBV7-7 and TRBJ1-1, is GAGVSQSPRYKVTKRGQDVTLRCDPISSHATLYWYQQALGQGPEFLTYFNYEAQPDKSGLPSDRFSAERPEGSISTLTIQRTEQRDSAMYRCASSLTVNTEAFFGQGTRLTVV.

V usage is TRBV4-1 and J usage is TRBJ1-5, with 10 bases matching TRBD1. With V trimmed by 4 bases and J by 6 bases, 12 bases remained unmatched. Germline V gives CDR1 MGHRA, CDR2 YSYEKL. This CDR3 contains 17 residues. The CDR3 reads CASSREKPGTGVQPQHF. Here the CDR3 DNA reads TGCGCCAGCAGCCGAGAGAAACCGGGGACAGGGGTTCAGCCCCAGCATTTT.

This chain connects TRBV6-1 to TRBJ2-4; 9 positions agree with TRBD1. After removal of 3 bases from V and 1 base from J, the junction contained 4 bases not matched to a gene. Germline V CDR1 and CDR2: MNHNS, SASEGT. The CDR3 runs to 16 residues. The DNA of the CDR3 is TGTGCCAGCAGTGACCGGGACAGGGTGGCCAAAAACATTCAGTACTTC. Residues: CASSDRDRVAKNIQYF.

This chain links TRBV6-2 or TRBV6-3 with TRBJ2-3; D is unclear. V lost 0 bases and J 7 bases, leaving 11 bases between the germline ends. Germline V gene data show CDR1 as MNHEY and CDR2 as SVGEGT. The CDR3 is 14 amino acids. The CDR3 DNA follows: TGTGCCAGCAGTTACTCTGCTCGGAGAAATACGCAGTATTTT. It specifies CASSYSARRNTQYF.

V gene TRBV29-1 combines with J gene TRBJ2-5; 8 positions agree with TRBD2. V was pared by 1 base and J by 1 base, with 11 bases of the junction left unmatched. The CDR3 is 17 residues long. The germline V gene encodes CDR1 SQVTM and CDR2 ANQGSEA. The DNA of the CDR3 is TGCAGCGTTGAAGGGGTAGCGAGCGGGAGTTTCCAAGAGACCCAGTACTTC. Protein sequence: CSVEGVASGSFQETQYF.

This chain connects TRBV5-1 to TRBJ1-1; no reliable D call. The CDR3 is made up of 15 amino acids. Trimming took off 2 bases at V and 4 bases at J, with 15 bases between the two ends. Looked up from germline, CDR1 is SGHRS and CDR2 is YFSETQ. CDR3 region: CASSFNSMGSTEAFF. For the CDR3, the DNA is TGCGCCAGCAGCTTTAACAGCATGGGGAGCACTGAAGCTTTCTTT.

The chain links TRBV12-3 or TRBV12-4 to TRBJ2-4, with a possible D match to TRBD1 (6 bases). V gave up 6 bases and J gave up 9 bases, with 15 bases separating them. The CDR3 consists of 13 residues. CDR3 amino acids: CASRGTRRGIQYF. CDR3 coding DNA: TGTGCCAGCAGAGGGACACGAAGAGGCATTCAGTACTTC.

The rearrangement joins TRBV5-1 to TRBJ2-5; 8 bases map to TRBD2. Trimming cost V 3 bases and J 4 bases; bases outside gene matches: 2. The V gene's germline CDR1 is SGHRS and CDR2 YFSETQ. The CDR3 loop spans 13 amino acids. The CDR3 sequence: CASSWLAGETQYF. The CDR3, as DNA: TGCGCCAGCAGCTGGCTAGCGGGAGAGACCCAGTACTTC.

This clone came up once. The chain recombines TRBV6-1 with TRBJ2-6, with 8 bases identical to TRBD2. The CDR3 has 16 amino acids. With V trimmed by 4 bases and J by 4 bases, 6 bases remained unmatched. CDR1 is MNHNS and CDR2 is SASEGT in the germline V gene. CDR3 coding DNA: TGTGCCAGCAGTGGCTTCGGGGGGGCCGGGGCCAACGTCCTGACTTTC. Translated: CASSGFGGAGANVLTF.

The genes are TRBV5-4 and TRBJ2-1; D may be TRBD1 (6 bases). The germline V and J ends were trimmed by 1 base and 4 bases, with 9 bases remaining between them. CDR1 and CDR2 from the germline V gene are SGHNT and YYREEE (reference sequence). The CDR3 extends over 14 amino acids. CDR3 residues: CASSLTQGYNEQFF. In nucleotides, the CDR3 is TGTGCCAGCAGCTTGACACAGGGATACAATGAGCAGTTCTTC.

The rearrangement links TRBV3-1 (or the pseudogene TRBV3-2) to TRBJ1-5, with TRBD1 identical over 9 bases. Germline V gene sequence: CDR1 LGHDT, CDR2 YNNKEL (reference sequence). The junction had 13 bases not matched to a gene; V was cut back by 2 bases and J by 2 bases. This CDR3 comprises 19 residues. The CDR3 sequence: CASSQKARQGDRGNQPQHF. The CDR3 DNA follows: TGTGCCAGCAGCCAAAAAGCCCGACAGGGGGACCGGGGCAATCAGCCCCAGCATTTT.

This chain uses TRBV5-1 with TRBJ1-1, with D perhaps matching TRBD1 (6 bases). The germline V and J ends were trimmed by 4 bases and 0 bases, with 10 bases remaining between them. The CDR3 totals 14 residues. Germline V gene sequence: CDR1 SGHRS, CDR2 YFSETQ. CDR3 nucleotides: TGCGCCAGCAGCCTCGGGACATTGAACACTGAAGCTTTCTTT. This translates into CASSLGTLNTEAFF.

The gene calls are TRBV5-4 and TRBJ2-7, with 14 bases aligning to TRBD2. With V trimmed by 4 bases and J by 0 bases, 6 bases remained unmatched. Germline CDR1 SGHNT, CDR2 YYREEE (reference sequence). This CDR3 region has 17 residues. The CDR3 protein is CASSQGTSGGSSYEQYF. DNA of the CDR3: TGTGCCAGCAGCCAAGGGACTAGCGGGGGCAGCTCCTACGAGCAGTACTTC.